These 20 T cell receptor beta chains originate from one sample sequenced in a study of beta chain features in type 1 diabetes. What was sequenced were expressed TCRB transcripts, since all of the isolated RNA had been reverse transcribed. The protocol was immunoSEQ multiplex PCR, while the TCRdb copy is restricted to in-frame clones and leaves out a portion. The sample holds around 310,000 clones, about 10% seen once. Sequenced sample: naive CD4+ T cells from blood. The receptors originated from a woman in her twenties or thirties in good health.

Only a few counts were recorded for this clone. The genes are TRBV9 and TRBJ2-1, with 9 bases aligning to TRBD2. V shed 1 base and J 8 bases; nucleotides not matched to a gene: 7. The CDR3 length is 15 residues. Germline CDR1 reads SGDLS; CDR2 reads YYNGEE. CDR3 sequence (DNA): TGTGCCAGCAGCGTACTCGGCGGGAGGGTGGATGAGCAGTTCTTC. It is translated as CASSVLGGRVDEQFF.

This clone was found a few times. J is TRBJ2-1 and V is TRBV25-1, with TRBD2 matching 8 bases. Trimming cost V 6 bases and J 7 bases; bases outside gene matches: 14. This CDR3 spans 16 amino acids. CDR1 and CDR2 (germline): MGHDK, SYGVNS. This chain's CDR3 is CASRETTGGPLNEQFF. In nucleotides, the CDR3 is TGTGCCAGCAGAGAAACGACGGGAGGGCCCCTTAATGAGCAGTTCTTC. Based on the CDR3 plus reference TRBV25-1 and TRBJ2-1, the full variable domain is EADIYQTPRYLVIGTGKKITLECSQTMGHDKMYWYQQDPGMELHLIHYSYGVNSTEKGDLSSESTVSRIRTEHFPLTLESARPSHTSQYLCASRETTGGPLNEQFFGPGTRLTVL.

This clone was recorded a few times. The rearrangement links TRBV18 to TRBJ2-6; 9 bases are shared with TRBD1. Trimming cost V 2 bases and J 2 bases; bases outside gene matches: 7. CDR1 KGHSH and CDR2 LQKENI come from the germline V gene. The CDR3 runs 18 residues. CDR3 nucleotide sequence: TGTGCCAGCTCACCAGGGCGGACAGGGGTCCCTGGGGCCAACGTCCTGACTTTC. This sequence encodes CASSPGRTGVPGANVLTF.

This chain joins TRBV7-3 and TRBJ2-5, with D tentatively TRBD2 (6 bases). V was pared by 5 bases and J by 0 bases, with 10 bases between. Germline lookup yields CDR1 SGHTA and CDR2 FQGTGA. This CDR3 has 14 residues. The CDR3 sequence: CASSQTSNQETQYF. In DNA, the CDR3 is TGTGCCAGCAGCCAGACTAGTAACCAAGAGACCCAGTACTTC. Using reference TRBV7-3 and TRBJ2-5 for the parts outside the CDR3, the full variable domain is GAGVSQTPSNKVTEKGKYVELRCDPISGHTALYWYRQSLGQGPEFLIYFQGTGAADDSGLPNDRFFAVRPEGSVSTLKIQRTERGDSAVYLCASSQTSNQETQYFGPGTRLLVL.

This clone was recorded once. The chain recombines TRBV10-3 with TRBJ2-1; perhaps TRBD2 as D (5 bases). V lost 3 bases, J lost 4 bases, and 10 bases lay in between. The CDR3 is 14 amino acids. Germline loops: CDR1 ENHRY, CDR2 SYGVKD. This chain's CDR3 is CAISDNPGYNEQFF. DNA of the CDR3: TGTGCCATCAGTGACAACCCGGGGTACAATGAGCAGTTCTTC.

Only a few counts were recorded for this clone. The V gene is TRBV11-2, the J gene TRBJ2-3; D possibly corresponds to TRBD2 (6 bases). Germline lookup yields CDR1 SGHAT and CDR2 FQNNGV. V gave up 0 bases and J gave up 4 bases, with 11 bases separating them. The CDR3 runs to 15 residues. CDR3: CASSLDWASADTQYF. The CDR3 region has the DNA TGTGCCAGCAGCTTAGATTGGGCTAGCGCAGATACGCAGTATTTT.

This clone was observed a few times. Other DNA sequences in this sample translate to the same CDR3. The chain carries TRBV9 and TRBJ2-7, with D perhaps TRBD2 (6 bases). V was clipped by 5 bases and J by 4 bases, with 13 bases between them. Germline V gene data show CDR1 as SGDLS and CDR2 as YYNGEE. This CDR3 spans 13 amino acids. CDR3 residues: CASSPGLFYEQYF. CDR3 in DNA: TGTGCCAGCAGTCCGGGACTTTTTTACGAGCAGTACTTC.

This clone was seen a handful of times. Written as DNA, the CDR3 is TGTGCCAGCAGCTTAGGCGGTTCTGGGGCCAACGTCCTGACTTTC. It translates to CASSLGGSGANVLTF. J is TRBJ2-6 and V is TRBV7-2; D remains ambiguous. This CDR3 spans 15 amino acids. The V gene's germline CDR1 is SGHTA and CDR2 FQGNSA. The V end was cut by 1 base, the J end by 1 base, with 5 bases between.

The chain uses TRBV5-1 and TRBJ2-2; 7 bases agree with TRBD2. V trimming: 4 bases; J trimming: 2 bases; junction bases outside the gene matches: 11. This CDR3 contains 17 residues. From germline, CDR1 is SGHRS and CDR2 YFSETQ. CDR3 region: CASSLRAPGLNTGELFF. In nucleotides, the CDR3 is TGCGCCAGCAGCCTCCGGGCCCCGGGACTAAACACCGGGGAGCTGTTTTTT. Variable domain in full (rest from reference TRBV5-1 and TRBJ2-2): KAGVTQTPRYLIKTRGQQVTLSCSPISGHRSVSWYQQTPGQGLQFLFEYFSETQRNKGNFPGRFSGRQFSNSRSEMNVSTLELGDSALYLCASSLRAPGLNTGELFFGEGSRLTVL.

There are a few counts of this clone. The chain recombines TRBV9 with TRBJ2-2, with TRBD2 identical over 11 bases. CDR3 length: 17 residues. V shed 3 bases, J shed 3 bases, and the junction held 7 bases outside the gene matches. CDR1 and CDR2 from the germline V gene are SGDLS and YYNGEE. The CDR3 DNA is TGTGCCAGCAGCGGGAGACCGGGACTAGCGGACACCGGGGAGCTGTTTTTT. The encoded protein is CASSGRPGLADTGELFF.

CDR3 sequence: CASSILAGDVGDTQYF. The CDR3 bases are TGTGCCAGCAGTATACTAGCGGGAGATGTTGGAGATACGCAGTATTTT. V is TRBV25-1 and J is TRBJ2-3, with 11 bases lining up with TRBD2. The V and J ends lost 5 bases and 5 bases, in that order; junction bases with no gene match: 9. Germline V gene sequence: CDR1 MGHDK, CDR2 SYGVNS. This CDR3 contains 16 residues. Based on the CDR3 plus reference TRBV25-1 and TRBJ2-3, the full variable domain is EADIYQTPRYLVIGTGKKITLECSQTMGHDKMYWYQQDPGMELHLIHYSYGVNSTEKGDLSSESTVSRIRTEHFPLTLESARPSHTSQYLCASSILAGDVGDTQYFGPGTRLTVL.

This clone came up once. This rearrangement joins TRBV18 to TRBJ2-3; 12 bases align to TRBD2. Per the germline V gene, CDR1 is KGHSH and CDR2 is LQKENI. J was trimmed by 6 bases and V by 8 bases; bases with no gene match: 9. The CDR3 contains 15 residues. The CDR3 DNA reads TGTGCCAGCGTACTAGCGGGAGGCCCGGGTGATACGCAGTATTTT. Its translation: CASVLAGGPGDTQYF.

The sample holds a few counts of this clone. This chain uses TRBV2 with TRBJ1-4; 8 positions match TRBD1. The germline V gene encodes CDR1 SNHLY and CDR2 FYNNEI. The V and J ends lost 1 base and 8 bases, in that order; junction bases with no gene match: 3. CDR3 length: 14 residues. The CDR3 nucleotides read TGTGCCAGCAGTGAAGGGACAGGGTTGGAAAAACTGTTTTTT. Translated: CASSEGTGLEKLFF.

This clone was counted only a few times. The CDR3 nucleotides are TGCAGCGTTGGACAGGGCGGCACAGATACGCAGTATTTT. Protein product: CSVGQGGTDTQYF. The rearrangement links TRBV29-1 to TRBJ2-3, with TRBD1 matching over 7 bases. This CDR3 has 13 residues. Losses at the gene ends were 4 bases for V and 1 base for J; bases not matched to a gene: 2. The germline gives CDR1 SQVTM, CDR2 ANQGSEA.

This clone appeared a few times. The rearrangement links TRBV15 to TRBJ2-7, with a tentative D call TRBD1 (5 bases). The CDR3 contains 15 residues. The ends were cut back, 0 bases at V and 3 bases at J, with 12 bases in the middle. The V gene's germline CDR1 is LNHNV and CDR2 YYDKDF (reference sequence). Here the CDR3 DNA reads TGTGCCACCAGCAGAGATTTGCGGCAGGGCTACGAGCAGTACTTC. Protein sequence: CATSRDLRQGYEQYF.

As regards this clone: Relative to the germline gene, one junction end is altered; a read error may explain this. This rearrangement joins TRBV6-5 to TRBJ2-1; TRBD2 matches at 13 bases. Germline CDR1 MNHEY, CDR2 SVGAGI. The CDR3 extends over 14 amino acids. DNA for the CDR3: TGTGCCAGCAGTAGCACCGGGACTAGCGGGATAGTTATCTTC. This translates into CASSSTGTSGIVIF.

The gene calls are TRBV7-2 and TRBJ2-5; 7 bases are shared with TRBD2. The CDR3 loop spans 16 amino acids. CDR1 is SGHTA, CDR2 FQGNSA, per germline. Germline trimming cut 2 bases from V and 1 base from J; bases unmatched to any gene: 7. The CDR3 spells CASSLSGGGLQETQYF. The CDR3 nucleotides are TGTGCCAGCAGCTTATCGGGGGGAGGCCTCCAAGAGACCCAGTACTTC.

The gene calls are TRBV28 and TRBJ2-1, with a possible D match to TRBD2 (5 bases). This CDR3 has 12 residues. V gave up 7 bases and J gave up 9 bases, with 13 bases separating them. CDR1 and CDR2 from the germline V gene are MDHEN and SYDVKM. CDR3 protein: CASTPGGGEQFF. DNA of the CDR3: TGTGCCAGCACCCCGGGCGGAGGTGAGCAGTTCTTC.

This clone was seen a handful of times. V gene TRBV9 combines with J gene TRBJ2-5; D is undetermined. The CDR3 spans 13 residues. The ends were cut back, 1 base at V and 5 bases at J, with 9 bases in the middle. Per germline, CDR1 SGDLS and CDR2 YYNGEE. CDR3 nucleotide sequence: TGTGCCAGCAGCGTATCTAAGGAGGAGACCCAGTACTTC. Translation: CASSVSKEETQYF.

Only a few counts were recorded for this clone. This chain connects TRBV18 to TRBJ2-1; TRBD2 aligns across 15 bases. This CDR3 comprises 15 residues. With V trimmed by 4 bases and J by 10 bases, 5 bases remained unmatched. Per germline, CDR1 KGHSH and CDR2 LQKENI. CDR3 amino acids: CASSRWTSGREEQFF. The CDR3 region has the DNA TGTGCCAGCTCACGCTGGACTAGCGGGAGGGAAGAGCAGTTCTTC.